This TCR beta chain was sequenced in a study of human T cells and chemical hapten exposure. Study context: Patients were given diphenylcyclopropenone on the scalp weekly across the roughly 25-week study.

The authors' processing: TCRs per sample had a median of approximately 96,000 and ranged from roughly 23,224 to 700,000. TCRdb re-called the RACE reads with MiXCR, one entry per CDR3 protein. These V and J calls derive from TCRdb rather than the authors' analysis. The repertoire includes around 110,000 distinct CDR3 sequences, roughly an eighth of them detected once, and 1.5% to 2% sits in the top ten. Trimming left V 2 bases short and J 1 base short, with 6 bases between. This CDR3 is built from 14 residues. Germline CDR1 and CDR2: MNHEY and SMNVEV (reference sequence). General study findings and limits: DPC sensitization left the count of TCRs above 1 in 1000 unchanged.

Many counts were recorded for this clonotype. Its target is not known. Time point denoted: pre-sensitization, week 0. As to treatment: therapeutic diphenylcyclopropenone sensitization with weekly scalp DPC. The source of this sequence is a woman between 45 and 65 years old with alopecia areata. Some clones in this sample may be carry-over from other donors' samples. The J gene is TRBJ1-5, the V gene TRBV27; tentatively, D is TRBD1 (5 bases). The sequenced sample was whole blood, obtained in connection with sensitization to the hapten diphenylcyclopropenone (DPC). The CDR3 protein is CASSLPGSNQPQHF. The CDR3 DNA sequence: TGTGCCAGCAGTTTACCAGGGAGCAATCAGCCCCAGCATTTT.